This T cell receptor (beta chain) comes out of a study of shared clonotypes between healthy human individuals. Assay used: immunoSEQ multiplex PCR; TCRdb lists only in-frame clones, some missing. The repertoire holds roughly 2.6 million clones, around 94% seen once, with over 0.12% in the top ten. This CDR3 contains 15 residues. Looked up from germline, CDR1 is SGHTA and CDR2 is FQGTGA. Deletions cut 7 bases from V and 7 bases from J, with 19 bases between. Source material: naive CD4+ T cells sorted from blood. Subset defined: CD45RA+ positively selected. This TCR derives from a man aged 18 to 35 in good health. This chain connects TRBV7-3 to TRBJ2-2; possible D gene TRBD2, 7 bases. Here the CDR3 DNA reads TGTGCCAGCACCCCCTGGGGGGGGGCGGACGGGGAGCTGTTTTTT. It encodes CASTPWGGADGELFF.